The clone carrying this T cell receptor beta chain was observed a single time. This specimen comes from a study of blood T cell repertoires in COVID-19. Study context: Sites across the United States, Italy and Spain contributed samples from acute and convalescent COVID-19. Nucleic acid was either cDNA or gDNA, and it came from T cells, B-cell-depleted T cells, or PBMCs.

CDR1 is SGHTA, CDR2 FQGNSA, per germline. This CDR3 region has 15 residues. V shed 6 bases and J shed 3 bases, with 17 bases lying between them. The authors' processing: Using reference gene primer amplification, nucleated cell counts were estimated. Clones were sequenced by immunoSEQ multiplex PCR, and TCRdb holds only the in-frame ones, with some missing. That table supplies the V and J calls and clone size; D and trimming were determined from the DNA. The table has roughly 100,000 clones, 91% seen once; the top ten hold roughly 4.3%. The J gene is TRBJ1-1, the V gene TRBV7-2, with D possibly being TRBD1 (6 bases). Sequencing used peripheral blood. This sequence was found in a man aged 18-30 years with acute or convalescent COVID-19. CDR3 protein: CASSSPGEVDTEAFF. DNA for the CDR3: TGTGCCAGCAGTTCACCAGGGGAAGTGGACACTGAAGCTTTCTTT.